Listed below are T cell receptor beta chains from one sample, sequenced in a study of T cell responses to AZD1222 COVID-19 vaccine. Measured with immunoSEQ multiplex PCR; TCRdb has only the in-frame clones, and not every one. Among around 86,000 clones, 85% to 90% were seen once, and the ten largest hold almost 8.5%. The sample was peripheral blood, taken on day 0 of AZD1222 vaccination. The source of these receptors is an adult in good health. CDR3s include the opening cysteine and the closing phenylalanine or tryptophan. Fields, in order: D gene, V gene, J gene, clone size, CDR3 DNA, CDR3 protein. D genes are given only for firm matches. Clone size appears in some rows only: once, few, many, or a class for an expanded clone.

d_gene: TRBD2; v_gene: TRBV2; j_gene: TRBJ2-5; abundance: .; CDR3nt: TGTGCCAGCAGCCAAGGACTAGCGGGCCGCGAGACCCAGTACTTC; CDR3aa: CASSQGLAGRETQYF
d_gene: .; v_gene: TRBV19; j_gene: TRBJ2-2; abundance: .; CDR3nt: TGTGCCAGCAGGGCGCTGCCGAACACCGGGGAGCTGTTTTTT; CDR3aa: CASRALPNTGELFF
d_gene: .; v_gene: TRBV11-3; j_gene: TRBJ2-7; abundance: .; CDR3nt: TGTGCCAGCAGCTTATCAGGGGTTGAGGAGCAGTACTTC; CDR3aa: CASSLSGVEEQYF
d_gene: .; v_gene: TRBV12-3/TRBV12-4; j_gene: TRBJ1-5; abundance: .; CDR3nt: TGTGCCAGCAGTTCCCAGCTGAATCAGCCCCAGCATTTT; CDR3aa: CASSSQLNQPQHF
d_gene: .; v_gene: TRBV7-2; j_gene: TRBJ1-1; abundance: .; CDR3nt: TGTGCCAGCAGCTGGAAGGGGTTGAACACTGAAGCTTTCTTT; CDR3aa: CASSWKGLNTEAFF
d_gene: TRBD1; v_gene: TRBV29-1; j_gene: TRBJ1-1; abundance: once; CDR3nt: TGCAGCGCTTTGGGGGGGACAGCAGCTGAAGCTTTCTTT; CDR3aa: CSALGGTAAEAFF
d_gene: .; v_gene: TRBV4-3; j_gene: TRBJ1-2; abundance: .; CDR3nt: TGCGCCAGCAGCCAAGATTCTGGTCAGTCCTATGGCTACACCTTC; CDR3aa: CASSQDSGQSYGYTF
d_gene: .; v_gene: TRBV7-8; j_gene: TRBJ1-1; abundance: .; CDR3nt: TGTGCCAGCAGCCCAAAGGGGAACACTGAAGCTTTCTTT; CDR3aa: CASSPKGNTEAFF
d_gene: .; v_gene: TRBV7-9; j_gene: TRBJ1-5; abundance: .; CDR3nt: TGTGCCAGCAGCTCGGGCAATCAGCCCCAGCATTTT; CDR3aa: CASSSGNQPQHF
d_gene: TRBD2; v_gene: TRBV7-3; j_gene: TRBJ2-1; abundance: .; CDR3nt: TGTGCCAGCAGCCAATTCGGACTAGTGGGTTATAATGAGCAGTTCTTC; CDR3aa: CASSQFGLVGYNEQFF
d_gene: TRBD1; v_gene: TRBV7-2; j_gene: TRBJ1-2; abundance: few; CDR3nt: TGTGCCAGCAGCCCCCACGAGGACAGGGTCTATGGCTACACCTTC; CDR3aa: CASSPHEDRVYGYTF
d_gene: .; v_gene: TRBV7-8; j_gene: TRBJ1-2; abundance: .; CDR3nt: TGTGCCAGCAGCTTAGTAGGGAGGGGGAACCTTGGATGGTATGGCTACACCTTC; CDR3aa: CASSLVGRGNLGWYGYTF
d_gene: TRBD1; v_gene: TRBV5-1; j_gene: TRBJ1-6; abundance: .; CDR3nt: TGCGCCAGCAGCTTGGGACAGGGTCCCTCACCCCTCCACTTT; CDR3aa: CASSLGQGPSPLHF
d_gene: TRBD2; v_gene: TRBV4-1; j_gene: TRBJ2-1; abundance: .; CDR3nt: TGCGCCAGCAGCCAAACTCGGGGGGGGCCATCGGGAGAGGAGCAGTTCTTC; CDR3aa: CASSQTRGGPSGEEQFF
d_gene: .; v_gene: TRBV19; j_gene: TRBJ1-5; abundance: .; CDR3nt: TGTGCCAGTAATGGGGGCCAGCCCCAGCATTTT; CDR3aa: CASNGGQPQHF
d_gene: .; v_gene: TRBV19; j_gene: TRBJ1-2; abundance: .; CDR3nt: TGTGCCAGTAGTATATATTTGGACACGCGGGCCTATGGCTACACCTTC; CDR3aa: CASSIYLDTRAYGYTF
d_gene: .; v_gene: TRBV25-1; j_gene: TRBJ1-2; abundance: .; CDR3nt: TGTGCCAGCAGTGAAAGGGATGGCTACACCTTC; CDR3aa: CASSERDGYTF
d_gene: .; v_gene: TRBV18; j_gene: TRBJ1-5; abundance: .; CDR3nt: TGTGCCAGCTCACCACAGGGGAGCGGCAATCAGCCCCAGCATTTT; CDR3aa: CASSPQGSGNQPQHF
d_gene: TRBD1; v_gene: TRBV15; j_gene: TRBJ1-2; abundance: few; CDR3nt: TGTGCCACCAGCACGGGACAGGGAGAAGGCTATGGCTACACCTTC; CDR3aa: CATSTGQGEGYGYTF
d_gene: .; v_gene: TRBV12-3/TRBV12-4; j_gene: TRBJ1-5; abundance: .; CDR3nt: TGTGCCAGCAGTTTAAGCCAGAATCAGCCCCAGCATTTT; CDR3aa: CASSLSQNQPQHF
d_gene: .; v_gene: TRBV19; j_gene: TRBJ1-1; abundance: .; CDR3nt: TGTGCCAGTAGTCCCCTTCGAGGGAGAGGGGACATGGCTTTCTTT; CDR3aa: CASSPLRGRGDMAFF
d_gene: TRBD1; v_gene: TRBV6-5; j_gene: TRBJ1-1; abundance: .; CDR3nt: TGTGCCAGCGGCAGGGGGAAAATGAACACTGAAGCTTTCTTT; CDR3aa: CASGRGKMNTEAFF
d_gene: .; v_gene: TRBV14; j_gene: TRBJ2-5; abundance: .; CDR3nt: TGTGCCAGCAGCCAAGCAGGGGCCTTTTACCAAGAGACCCAGTACTTC; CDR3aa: CASSQAGAFYQETQYF
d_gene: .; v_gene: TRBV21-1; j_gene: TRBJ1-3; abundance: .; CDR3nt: TGTGCCAGCAGTCCGGGGGTTGGGGGGTCTGGAAACACCATATATTTT; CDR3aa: CASSPGVGGSGNTIYF
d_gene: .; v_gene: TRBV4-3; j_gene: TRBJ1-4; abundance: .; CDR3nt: TGCGCCAGCAGCCCGCACTCGGGACCTAATGAAAAACTGTTTTTT; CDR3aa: CASSPHSGPNEKLFF
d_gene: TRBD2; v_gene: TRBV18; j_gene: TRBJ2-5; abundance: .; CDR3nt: TGTGCCAGCTCACCACGACTAGCGGGGGGGCCCCAAGAGACCCAGTACTTC; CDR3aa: CASSPRLAGGPQETQYF
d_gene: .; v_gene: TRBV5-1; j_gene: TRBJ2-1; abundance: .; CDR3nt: TGCGCCAGCAGCTTTGCGGGGGCCTGGGGATACAATGAGCAGTTCTTC; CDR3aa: CASSFAGAWGYNEQFF
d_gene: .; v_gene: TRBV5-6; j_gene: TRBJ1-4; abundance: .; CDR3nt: TGTGCCAGCAGCTTGCAAACAGTGCTTAATGAAAAACTGTTTTTT; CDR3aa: CASSLQTVLNEKLFF
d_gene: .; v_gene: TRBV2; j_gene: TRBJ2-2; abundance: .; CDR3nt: TGTGCCAGCAGCCAGCGCCCCTTGCTGTTTTTT; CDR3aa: CASSQRPLLFF
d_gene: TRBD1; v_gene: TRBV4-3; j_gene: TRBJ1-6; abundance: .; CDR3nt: TGCGCCAGCAGCCCGGGATGGGACAGGGGAGTATCACCCCTCCACTTT; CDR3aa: CASSPGWDRGVSPLHF
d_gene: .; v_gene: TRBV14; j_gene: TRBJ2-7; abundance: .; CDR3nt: TGTGCCAGCAGCCAGGGCAGCTCCTACGAGCAGTACTTC; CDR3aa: CASSQGSSYEQYF
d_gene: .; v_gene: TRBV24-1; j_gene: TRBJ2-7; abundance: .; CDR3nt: TGTGCCACCAGTGATCTCACTCCGGGACACCCGACGGAGGAGCAGTACTTC; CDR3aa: CATSDLTPGHPTEEQYF
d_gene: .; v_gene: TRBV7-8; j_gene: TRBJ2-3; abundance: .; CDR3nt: TGTGCCAGCAGCAACTGGGACCGCGGCACAGATACGCAGTATTTT; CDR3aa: CASSNWDRGTDTQYF
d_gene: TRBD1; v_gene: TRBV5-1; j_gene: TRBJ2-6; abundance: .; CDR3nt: TGCGCCAGCAGCTTTGGGACAGTTCAAGGCGGGGCCAACGTCCTGACTTTC; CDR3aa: CASSFGTVQGGANVLTF
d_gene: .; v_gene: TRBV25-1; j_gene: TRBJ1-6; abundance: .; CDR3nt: TGTGCCAGCAGCAGCTCCTCGGTCCAGCTAAATAATTCACCCCTCCACTTT; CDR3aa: CASSSSSVQLNNSPLHF
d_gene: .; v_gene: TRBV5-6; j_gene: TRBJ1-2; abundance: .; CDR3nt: TGTGCCAGCAGCTTGGAACAGGGACGCTATGGCTACACCTTC; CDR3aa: CASSLEQGRYGYTF
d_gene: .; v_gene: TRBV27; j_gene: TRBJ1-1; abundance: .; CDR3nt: TGTGCCAGCAGTTTATCGAGGGTAAACACTGAAGCTTTCTTT; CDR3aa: CASSLSRVNTEAFF
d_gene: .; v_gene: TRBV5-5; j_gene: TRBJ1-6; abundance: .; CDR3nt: TGTGCCAGCAGCTTGGACGGGGCAAATTCACCCCTCCACTTT; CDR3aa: CASSLDGANSPLHF
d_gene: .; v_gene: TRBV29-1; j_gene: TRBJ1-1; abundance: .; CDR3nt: TGCAGCGTTGAAGACAGGGGACGACTTGGGGCTTTCTTT; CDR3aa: CSVEDRGRLGAFF
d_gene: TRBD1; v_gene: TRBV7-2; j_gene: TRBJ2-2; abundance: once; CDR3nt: TGTGCCAGCAGCGCCCAAATACACAGGGGGCAGGCCGGGGAGCTGTTTTTT; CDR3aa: CASSAQIHRGQAGELFF
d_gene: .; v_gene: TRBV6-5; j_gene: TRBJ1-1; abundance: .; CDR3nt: TGTGCCAGCACCAAAGATACTACCCAAGCTTTCTTT; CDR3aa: CASTKDTTQAFF
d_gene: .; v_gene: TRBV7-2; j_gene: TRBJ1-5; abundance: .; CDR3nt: TGTGCCAGCAGCCCCGACCAGGGAAATCAGCCCCAGCATTTT; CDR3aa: CASSPDQGNQPQHF
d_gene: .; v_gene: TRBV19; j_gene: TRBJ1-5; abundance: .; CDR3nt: TGTGCCAGTAGTAGTGCCAAGAGGGGGAGCAATCAGCCCCAGCATTTT; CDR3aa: CASSSAKRGSNQPQHF
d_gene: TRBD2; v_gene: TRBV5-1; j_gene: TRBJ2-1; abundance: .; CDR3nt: TGCGCCAGCAGCTTGGGAAGCGGGGTAGGTGAGCAGTTCTTC; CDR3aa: CASSLGSGVGEQFF
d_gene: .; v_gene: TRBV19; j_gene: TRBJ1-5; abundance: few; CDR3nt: TGTGCCAGTAGTACACAGGAATTTCAACAGCCCCAGCATTTT; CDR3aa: CASSTQEFQQPQHF
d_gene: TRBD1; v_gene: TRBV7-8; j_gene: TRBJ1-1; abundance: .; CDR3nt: TGTGCCAGCAGCTTAATCTACAGGGGGCATGGAGTGAACACTGAAGCTTTCTTT; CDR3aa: CASSLIYRGHGVNTEAFF
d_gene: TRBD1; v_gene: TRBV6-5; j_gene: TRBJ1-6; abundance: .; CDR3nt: TGTGCCAGCAGGCCTCGACAGGGAAGCGGTTCACCCCTCCACTTT; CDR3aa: CASRPRQGSGSPLHF
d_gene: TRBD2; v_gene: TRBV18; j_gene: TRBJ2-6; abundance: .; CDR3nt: TGTGCCAGCTCACCTAGCGGGGGTACAATTGGCTCTGGGGCCAACGTCCTGACTTTC; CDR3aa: CASSPSGGTIGSGANVLTF
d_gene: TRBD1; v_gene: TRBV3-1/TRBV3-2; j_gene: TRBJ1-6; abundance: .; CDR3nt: TGTGCCACCGGGGGACAGCGAAGGATGGGCCTCCACTTT; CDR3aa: CATGGQRRMGLHF
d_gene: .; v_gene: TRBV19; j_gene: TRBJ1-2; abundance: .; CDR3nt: TGTGCCAGTAGTATCCAGGGACGGGACTCAAAAGGCTACACCTTC; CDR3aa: CASSIQGRDSKGYTF
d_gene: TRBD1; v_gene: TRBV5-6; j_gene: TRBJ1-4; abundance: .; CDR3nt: TGTGCCAGCAGCTTCATACAGGGGCCGAATGAAAAACTGTTTTTT; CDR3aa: CASSFIQGPNEKLFF
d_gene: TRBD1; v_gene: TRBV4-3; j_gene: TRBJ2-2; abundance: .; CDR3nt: TGCGCCAGCGGCGACAGGGCTCCGAACACCGGGGAGCTGTTTTTT; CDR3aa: CASGDRAPNTGELFF
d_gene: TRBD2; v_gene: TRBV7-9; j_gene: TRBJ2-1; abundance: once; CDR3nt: TGTGCCAGCAGCTTAGCGCCCGGGGGGGTATTCAATGAGCAGTTCTTC; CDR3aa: CASSLAPGGVFNEQFF